This entry lists 17 T cell receptor beta chains sequenced from one sample in a study of T cells in Graves' hyperthyroidism and ophthalmopathy. The TCR beta CDR3 regions underwent amplification using RNA transcripts as the source. The primer set for the first-round RT-PCR of the TCR CDR3 was HTBI. MiXCR, applied by TCRdb to the multiplex PCR reads, yields one record per CDR3 protein. Among about 600,000 distinct CDR3 sequences listed, 16% were seen once. Sequencing was carried out using blood. These receptors all stem from a woman aged 40-49 years with Graves' ophthalmopathy.

This clonotype was recorded at least ten times. The rearrangement links TRBV7-9 to TRBJ2-1, with a possible D match to TRBD2 (5 bases). The V end lost 2 bases, the J end lost 0 bases, and 11 bases lay between the germline ends. CDR3 length: 16 amino acids. In germline, CDR1 is SEHNR, CDR2 FQNEAQ (reference sequence). The DNA of the CDR3 is TGTGCCAGCAGCTTAAGCGGAACCACCTCCTACAATGAGCAGTTCTTC. Amino acid sequence: CASSLSGTTSYNEQFF.

In this sample, this clonotype turned up many times. The chain combines TRBV20-1 with TRBJ2-3; TRBD2 is a possible D gene (6 bases). The V gene lost 2 bases and the J gene lost 0 bases, with 12 bases spanning the gap. Germline V lookup: CDR1 DFQATT, CDR2 SNEGSKA (reference sequence). The CDR3 extends over 15 amino acids. Written as DNA, the CDR3 is TGCAGTGCTAGAAATCGGGAGCTTAGCACAGATACGCAGTATTTT. It is translated as CSARNRELSTDTQYF.

This chain connects TRBV6-1 to TRBJ2-4; D unresolved. This CDR3 has 11 amino acids. Germline assignment: CDR1 MNHNS and CDR2 SASEGT. Trimming left V 10 bases short and J 5 bases short, with 9 bases between. The CDR3 region is CATSEQNIQYF. The DNA for the CDR3 is TGTGCCACCTCGGAACAAAACATTCAGTACTTC.

The rearrangement joins TRBV9 to TRBJ2-7; the match to TRBD2 covers 8 bases. The junction had 16 bases not matched to a gene; V was cut back by 5 bases and J by 3 bases. Germline V gene data show CDR1 as SGDLS and CDR2 as YYNGEE. The CDR3 has 17 amino acids. The CDR3 bases are TGTGCCAGCAGTCCCAGTGGAGGGATGAGCGGGAGCTACGAGCAGTACTTC. As protein: CASSPSGGMSGSYEQYF.

This clonotype is a singleton in its sample. The genes are TRBV5-1 and TRBJ1-2, with 7 positions matching TRBD1. The CDR3 has 13 amino acids. V trimming: 7 bases; J trimming: 5 bases; junction bases outside the gene matches: 8. CDR1 and CDR2 from the germline V gene are SGHRS and YFSETQ. The CDR3 nucleotides read TGCGCCAGCCGGGACAGTAACTCATATGGCTACACCTTC. Translating it yields CASRDSNSYGYTF.

This clonotype was counted a few times. The chain has TRBV7-6 and TRBJ2-2, with 8 bases matching TRBD2. Germline-derived CDR1 and CDR2 are SGHVS and FNYEAQ. J gave up 7 bases and V 5 bases, and 12 bases lay outside the gene matches. There are 16 residues in the CDR3. CDR3 residues: CASSLGAGAWGGELFF. The CDR3 region has the DNA TGTGCCAGCAGCCTCGGAGCGGGAGCGTGGGGCGGGGAGCTGTTTTTT.

This clonotype appeared a few times. The chain carries TRBV10-3 and TRBJ1-2; 8 positions agree with TRBD1. V lost 3 bases, J lost 7 bases, and 7 bases stayed unmatched. The CDR3 has 14 amino acids. Germline loops: CDR1 ENHRY, CDR2 SYGVKD. The CDR3 loop reads CAISDRTGGIGYTF. DNA of the CDR3: TGTGCCATCAGTGATCGAACAGGGGGTATTGGCTACACCTTC.

The genes are TRBV5-8 and TRBJ2-1; TRBD2 agrees at 13 bases. J was trimmed by 8 bases and V by 2 bases; bases with no gene match: 4. The germline CDR1 and CDR2 sequences are SGHTS and YDEGEE. The CDR3 has 15 amino acids. The CDR3 spells CASSFRLAGGDEQFF. CDR3 in DNA: TGTGCCAGCAGCTTCAGACTAGCGGGAGGCGATGAGCAGTTCTTC.

This chain uses TRBV7-3 with TRBJ2-2; 13 bases map to TRBD2. Germline trimming cut 5 bases from V and 4 bases from J; bases unmatched to any gene: 10. The germline gives CDR1 SGHTA, CDR2 FQGTGA. The CDR3 has 18 residues. The CDR3 nucleotides read TGTGCCAGCAGCCTCAACGGACTAGCGGGGGCGGGCACCGGGGAGCTGTTTTTT. Amino acid sequence: CASSLNGLAGAGTGELFF. Full variable domain (outside the CDR3, taken from reference TRBV7-3 and TRBJ2-2): GAGVSQTPSNKVTEKGKYVELRCDPISGHTALYWYRQSLGQGPEFLIYFQGTGAADDSGLPNDRFFAVRPEGSVSTLKIQRTERGDSAVYLCASSLNGLAGAGTGELFFGEGSRLTVL.

The V and J genes are TRBV5-1 and TRBJ1-3; D perhaps matches TRBD1 (5 bases). Trimming removed 4 bases from V and 9 bases from J, with 26 bases in between. The CDR3 consists of 17 residues. The V gene's germline CDR1 is SGHRS and CDR2 YFSETQ. The CDR3: CASSRRTGGRNSTTIYF. Here the CDR3 DNA reads TGCGCCAGCAGCAGACGCACTGGGGGGAGAAACAGTACCACCATATATTTT.

This clonotype has just a few counts. This chain connects TRBV10-3 to TRBJ1-6, with 7 bases fitting TRBD1. CDR1 ENHRY and CDR2 SYGVKD come from the germline V gene. This CDR3 comprises 12 residues. Trimming removed 6 bases from V and 14 bases from J; junction bases left unmatched: 7. As DNA, the CDR3 is TGTGCCATCAGCTCGACAGGGTCAGCCCTCCACTTT. Encoded protein: CAISSTGSALHF.

This clonotype was seen a few times. The rearrangement joins TRBV20-1 to TRBJ1-1; D is unclear. Trimming removed 0 bases from V and 0 bases from J, with 14 bases in between. CDR3 length: 16 amino acids. Germline CDR1 reads DFQATT; CDR2 reads SNEGSKA (reference sequence). CDR3: CSARDLKSELNTEAFF. The DNA for the CDR3 is TGCAGTGCTAGAGATCTCAAAAGTGAGCTGAACACTGAAGCTTTCTTT.

This clonotype has more than one count but fewer than ten. The chain couples TRBV30 to TRBJ2-1, with 7 bases fitting TRBD2. The junction had 10 bases not matched to a gene; V was cut back by 2 bases and J by 9 bases. The CDR3 has 14 amino acids. Germline-derived CDR1 and CDR2 are GTSNPN and SVGIG (reference sequence). Here the CDR3 reads CAWSPLPPGGEQFF. In nucleotides, the CDR3 is TGTGCCTGGAGTCCCCTCCCACCGGGGGGTGAGCAGTTCTTC.

This clonotype was seen at least ten times. The chain uses TRBV28 and TRBJ1-2; D may be TRBD1 (5 bases). This CDR3 spans 15 amino acids. The germline V and J ends were trimmed by 5 bases and 4 bases, with 17 bases remaining between them. The germline CDR1 and CDR2 sequences are MDHEN and SYDVKM. DNA for the CDR3: TGTGCCAGCAGTCCAATCGGGGGACTCGGCTATGGCTACACCTTC. Translated, it gives CASSPIGGLGYGYTF.

The table lists this clonotype with many counts. The chain employs TRBV11-2 and TRBJ2-1; TRBD1 is a possible D gene (6 bases). Trimming took off 5 bases at V and 0 bases at J, with 8 bases between the two ends. The germline gives CDR1 SGHAT, CDR2 FQNNGV. The CDR3 runs 14 residues. As DNA, the CDR3 is TGTGCCAGCAGCCGGGACAACTCCTACAATGAGCAGTTCTTC. It yields the protein CASSRDNSYNEQFF.

As to this clonotype: Being one base from a much bigger clone, this may be a read error. The chain couples TRBV6-1 to TRBJ1-6; weak D call: TRBD1 (5 bases). The CDR3 contains 13 residues. Deletions cut 10 bases from V and 8 bases from J, with 15 bases between. The germline CDR1 and CDR2 sequences are MNHNS and SASEGT. The CDR3: CATRDVEDSPLHF. DNA for the CDR3: TGTGCCACTCGGGACGTTGAGGATTCACCCCTCCACTTT.

In this sample, this clonotype turned up a few times. This chain joins TRBV6-1 and TRBJ1-1, with no clear D. The CDR3 runs 13 residues. CDR1 MNHNS and CDR2 SASEGT come from the germline V gene. V was cut by 6 bases and J by 3 bases, with 11 bases left in between. In DNA, the CDR3 is TGTGCCAGCAGCACAGAGAGGGACACTGAAGCTTTCTTT. Encoded protein: CASSTERDTEAFF.